The TCR beta chain described here comes from a study of OX40 agonist ivuxolimab in advanced cancers. Study in general: Among those enrolled, mean age was about 63 years (range about 23 to 90) and 75% to 90% were male. Therapy given before enrollment (anti-PD-1, anti-PD-L1 or anti-CTLA-4) was allowed, and around 44% had some. A partial response was reached by three patients: one with hepatocellular carcinoma and two with cutaneous melanoma. Findings of the study overall: Determination of antigen specificity was not performed for the expanded peripheral T cells.

The V gene lost 2 bases and the J gene lost 2 bases, with 10 bases spanning the gap. This CDR3 comprises 15 residues. Germline V gene lookup returns CDR1 MNHEY and CDR2 SMNVEV (reference sequence). TCRdb's copy holds only in-frame clones and misses some; the assay was immunoSEQ multiplex PCR. The sample has about 110,000 clones, 91% seen once. Turning to this clone: Its antigen is unidentified.

Sequencing was performed on CD4+ or CD8+ T cells sorted from blood, taken in a trial of the OX40 agonist ivuxolimab. This receptor was taken from an adult with an advanced solid tumor such as melanoma, head and neck, liver or kidney cancer. V gene TRBV27 combines with J gene TRBJ1-5, with no clear D. CDR3 bases: TGTGCCAGCAGTTTAATGGCGGGAGGCAATCAGCCCCAGCATTTT. Its translation is CASSLMAGGNQPQHF.